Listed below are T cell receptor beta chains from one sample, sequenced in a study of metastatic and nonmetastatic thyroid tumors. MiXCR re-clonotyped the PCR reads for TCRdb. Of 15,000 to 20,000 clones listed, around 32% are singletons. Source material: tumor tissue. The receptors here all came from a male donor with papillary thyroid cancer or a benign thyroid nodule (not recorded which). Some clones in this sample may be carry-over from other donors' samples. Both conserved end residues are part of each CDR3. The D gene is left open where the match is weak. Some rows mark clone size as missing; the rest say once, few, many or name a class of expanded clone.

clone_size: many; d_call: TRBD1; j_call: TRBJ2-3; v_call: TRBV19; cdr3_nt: TGTGCCAGTAGTACCCGAAAGGGGGCAGTAGCAGATACGCAGTATTTT; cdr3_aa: CASSTRKGAVADTQYF
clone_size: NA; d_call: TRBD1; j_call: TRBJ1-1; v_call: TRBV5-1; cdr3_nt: TGCGCCAGCAGCACGCCGGACCACACAGGGGCTGAAGCTTTCTTT; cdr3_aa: CASSTPDHTGAEAFF
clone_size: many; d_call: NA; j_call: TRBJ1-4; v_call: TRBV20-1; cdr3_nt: TGCAGTGCTGGACCACTACAGGGAACTAATGAAAAACTGTTTTTT; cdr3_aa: CSAGPLQGTNEKLFF
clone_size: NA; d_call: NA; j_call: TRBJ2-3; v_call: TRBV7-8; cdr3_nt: TGTGCCAGCAGCCCAAATCCAGACGGGGATACGCAGTATTTT; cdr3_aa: CASSPNPDGDTQYF
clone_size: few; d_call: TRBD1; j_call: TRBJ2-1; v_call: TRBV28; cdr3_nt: TGTGCCAGCAGTTCGAATGACAGGGTAGAGTATGAGCAGTTCTTC; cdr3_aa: CASSSNDRVEYEQFF
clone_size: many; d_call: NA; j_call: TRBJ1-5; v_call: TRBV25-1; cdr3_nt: TGTGCCAGCACCTCAGGACGGAACAATCAGCCCCAGCATTTT; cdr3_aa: CASTSGRNNQPQHF
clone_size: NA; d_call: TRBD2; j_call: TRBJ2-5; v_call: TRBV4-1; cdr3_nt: TGCGCCAGCAGCCCAAGACTAGCGGGGGACGTAGAGACCCAGTACTTC; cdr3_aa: CASSPRLAGDVETQYF
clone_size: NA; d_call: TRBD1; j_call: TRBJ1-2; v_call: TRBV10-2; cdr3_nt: TGCGCCAGCAGTGAGGGAAGGGACAGGCAAAGAGGCTACACCTTC; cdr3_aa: CASSEGRDRQRGYTF
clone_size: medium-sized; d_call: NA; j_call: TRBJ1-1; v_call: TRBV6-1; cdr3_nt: TGTGCCAGCAGTTTCAGGGAGTATTCTTCTGAAGCTTTCTTT; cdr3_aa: CASSFREYSSEAFF
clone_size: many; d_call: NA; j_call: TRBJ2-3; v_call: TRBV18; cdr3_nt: TGTGCCAGCTCACAGACTCGGCGGCCTGTCACAGATACGCAGTATTTT; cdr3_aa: CASSQTRRPVTDTQYF
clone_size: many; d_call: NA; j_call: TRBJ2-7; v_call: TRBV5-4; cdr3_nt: TGTGCCAGCAGCCCGACAGGTTACGAGCAGTACTTC; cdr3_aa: CASSPTGYEQYF
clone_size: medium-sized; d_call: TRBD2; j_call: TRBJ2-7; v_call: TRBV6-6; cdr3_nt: TGTGCCAGCAGTTATCCGACTAGCGGGAGAGGCGAGCAGTACTTC; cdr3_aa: CASSYPTSGRGEQYF
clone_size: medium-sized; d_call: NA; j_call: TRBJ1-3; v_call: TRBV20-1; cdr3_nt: TGCAGTGCTAGAGACGCGACAGGAGGTGACGGAAACACCATATATTTT; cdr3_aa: CSARDATGGDGNTIYF
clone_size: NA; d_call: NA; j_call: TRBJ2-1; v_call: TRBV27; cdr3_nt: TGTGCCAGCGGAAGGATCAATGGGGTGAATGAGCAGTTCTTC; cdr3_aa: CASGRINGVNEQFF
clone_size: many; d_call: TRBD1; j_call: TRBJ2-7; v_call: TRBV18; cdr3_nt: TGTGCCAGCTCTCAACCGGGACAGGGGCCATACGAGCAGTACTTC; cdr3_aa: CASSQPGQGPYEQYF
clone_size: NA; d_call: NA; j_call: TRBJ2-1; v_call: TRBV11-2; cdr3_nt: TGTGCCAGCAGCTTAGATATGCTCTTCGTACACAATGAGCAGTTCTTC; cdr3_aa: CASSLDMLFVHNEQFF
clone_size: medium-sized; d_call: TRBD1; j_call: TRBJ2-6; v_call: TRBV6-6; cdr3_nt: TGTGCCAGCAGGTATACCCGAGGACAGGGTAACTCTGGGGCCAACGTCCTGACTTTC; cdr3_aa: CASRYTRGQGNSGANVLTF
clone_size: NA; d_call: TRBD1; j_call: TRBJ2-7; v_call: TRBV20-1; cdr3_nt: TGCAGTGCTCGACTACCCTGGACAGGGGATTCGTACGAGCAGTATTTC; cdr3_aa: CSARLPWTGDSYEQYF
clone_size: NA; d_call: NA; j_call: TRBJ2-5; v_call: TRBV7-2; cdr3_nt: TGTGCCAGCAGCTTAAGGGACCCCGCCCGTCGGGAGACCCAGTACTTC; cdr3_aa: CASSLRDPARRETQYF
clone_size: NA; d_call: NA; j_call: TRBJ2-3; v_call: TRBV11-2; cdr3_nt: TGTGCCAGCAGCTTGAGAGGGGGGTCGGGCACAGATACGCAGTATTTT; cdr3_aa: CASSLRGGSGTDTQYF
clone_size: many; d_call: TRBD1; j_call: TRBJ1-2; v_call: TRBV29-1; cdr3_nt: TGCAGCGTTGGGGCAGGGGGGGTGGAAGGCTACACCTTC; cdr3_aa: CSVGAGGVEGYTF
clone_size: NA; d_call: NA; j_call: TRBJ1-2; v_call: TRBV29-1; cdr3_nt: TGCAGCGTTGATGGTGACCTCTATGGCTACACCTTC; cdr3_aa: CSVDGDLYGYTF
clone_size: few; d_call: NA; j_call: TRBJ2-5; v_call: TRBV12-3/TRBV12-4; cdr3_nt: TGTGCCAGCAGTTCCCCCGGGGCGGGGAATTCGGGAGAGACCCAGTACTTC; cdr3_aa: CASSSPGAGNSGETQYF
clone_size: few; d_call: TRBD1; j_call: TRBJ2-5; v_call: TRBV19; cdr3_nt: TGTGCCAGTAGTCTATACAGGGGGCAAGAGACCCAGTACTTC; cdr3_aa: CASSLYRGQETQYF
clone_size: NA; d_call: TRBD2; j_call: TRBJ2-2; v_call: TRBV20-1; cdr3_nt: TGCAGTGCTAGAGGGTCTGCTAGCGGGAGCGGCACCGGGGAGCTGTTTTTT; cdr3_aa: CSARGSASGSGTGELFF
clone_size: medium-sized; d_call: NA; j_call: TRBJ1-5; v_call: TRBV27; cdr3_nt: TGTGCCAGCAGTTCAGGCACCCAAGGGAGCAATCAGCCCCAGCATTTT; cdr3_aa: CASSSGTQGSNQPQHF
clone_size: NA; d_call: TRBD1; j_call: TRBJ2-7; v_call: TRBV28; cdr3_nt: TGTGCCAGCCTTCCATATCCGGGACAGGAGAAGCCGGAGCAGTACTTC; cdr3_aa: CASLPYPGQEKPEQYF
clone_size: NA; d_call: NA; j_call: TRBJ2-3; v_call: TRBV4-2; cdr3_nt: TGTGCCAGCAGCCAAGGACAGAACACAGATACGCAGTATTTT; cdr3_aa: CASSQGQNTDTQYF
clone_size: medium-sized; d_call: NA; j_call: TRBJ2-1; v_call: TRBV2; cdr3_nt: TGTGCCAGCGGGCTAGAAACCTACAATGAGCAGTTCTTC; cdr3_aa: CASGLETYNEQFF
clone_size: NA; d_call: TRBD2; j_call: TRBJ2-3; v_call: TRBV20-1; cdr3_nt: TGCAGTGCTAGAGATGACCCTCGGACTAGCGGCCACACAGATACGCAGTATTTT; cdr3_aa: CSARDDPRTSGHTDTQYF
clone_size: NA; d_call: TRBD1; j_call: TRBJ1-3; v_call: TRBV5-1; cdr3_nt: TGCGCCAGCAGCCCTTCGAAGACAGGGGCTGGAAACACCATATATTTT; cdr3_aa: CASSPSKTGAGNTIYF
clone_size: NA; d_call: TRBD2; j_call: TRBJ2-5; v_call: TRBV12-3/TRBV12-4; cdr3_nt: TGTGCCAGCGCTTCCGGACTAGCGATGGGAGAGACCCAGTACTTC; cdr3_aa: CASASGLAMGETQYF
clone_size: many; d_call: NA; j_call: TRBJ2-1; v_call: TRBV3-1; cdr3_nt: TGTGCCAGCAGCCAAGCGTTGACTGGGTCCTACAATGAGCAGTTCTTC; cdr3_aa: CASSQALTGSYNEQFF
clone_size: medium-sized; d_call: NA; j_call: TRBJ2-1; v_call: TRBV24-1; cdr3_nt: TGTGCCACCAGTGACCCTTTTAGCGTCGACTACAATGAGCAGTTCTTC; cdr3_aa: CATSDPFSVDYNEQFF
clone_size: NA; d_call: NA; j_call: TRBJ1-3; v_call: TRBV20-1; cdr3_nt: TGCAGTGCTAGAGACAACTCTGGAAACACCATATATTTT; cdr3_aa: CSARDNSGNTIYF
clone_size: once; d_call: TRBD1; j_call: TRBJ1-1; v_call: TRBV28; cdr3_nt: TGTGCCAGCAGATACATGGTCGGGACAGGGGGCACTGAAGCTTTCTTT; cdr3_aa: CASRYMVGTGGTEAFF
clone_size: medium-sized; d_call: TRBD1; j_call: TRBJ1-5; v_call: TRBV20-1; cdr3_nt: TGCAGTGCTCTCCCTGACAGGGGGAATCAGCCCCAGCATTTT; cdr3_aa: CSALPDRGNQPQHF
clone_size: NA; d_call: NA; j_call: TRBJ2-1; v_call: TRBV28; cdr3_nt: TGTGCCAGCAGCCCCTCCGGGCGGGCGAGCTCCTACAATGAGCAGTTCTTC; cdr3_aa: CASSPSGRASSYNEQFF
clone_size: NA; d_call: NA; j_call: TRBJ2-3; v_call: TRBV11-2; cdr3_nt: TGTGCCAGCAGCTTAGTTGGGGGGCATACAGATACGCAGTATTTT; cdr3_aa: CASSLVGGHTDTQYF
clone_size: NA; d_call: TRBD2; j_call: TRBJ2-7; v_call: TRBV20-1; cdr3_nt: TGCAGTGCTAGAGATGCTGCGGGAGCCTACGAGCAGTACTTC; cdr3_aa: CSARDAAGAYEQYF
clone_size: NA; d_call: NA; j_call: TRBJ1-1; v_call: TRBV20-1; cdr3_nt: TGCAGTGCTAGAAGGGGGGACACTGAAGCTTTCTTT; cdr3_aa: CSARRGDTEAFF
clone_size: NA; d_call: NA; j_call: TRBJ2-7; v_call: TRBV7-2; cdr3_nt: TGTGCCAGCAGCTTAGAGGGAACCTACGAGCAGTACTTC; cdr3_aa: CASSLEGTYEQYF
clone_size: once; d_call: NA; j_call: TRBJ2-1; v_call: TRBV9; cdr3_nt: TGTGCCAGCACTAAAGAGGGGGTGAATGAGCAGTTCTTC; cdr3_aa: CASTKEGVNEQFF
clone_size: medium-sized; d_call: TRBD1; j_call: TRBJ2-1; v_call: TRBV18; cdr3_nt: TGTGCCAGCTCACCACCAACAGGGGCCTACAATGAGCAGTTCTTC; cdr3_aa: CASSPPTGAYNEQFF
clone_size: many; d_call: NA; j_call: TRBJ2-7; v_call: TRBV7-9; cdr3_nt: TGTGCCAGCAGCTTCTCCAGCGTCTTGAGCGAGCAGTACTTC; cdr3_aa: CASSFSSVLSEQYF
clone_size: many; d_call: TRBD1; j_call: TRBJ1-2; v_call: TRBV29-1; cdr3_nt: TGCAGCGTTAGTAAGGGACAGACAAACTATGGCTACACCTTC; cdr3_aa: CSVSKGQTNYGYTF
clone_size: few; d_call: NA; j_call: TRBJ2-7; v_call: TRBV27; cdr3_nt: TGTGCCAGCAGCCATCGCTTGGGGTCCTACGAGCAGTACTTC; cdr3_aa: CASSHRLGSYEQYF
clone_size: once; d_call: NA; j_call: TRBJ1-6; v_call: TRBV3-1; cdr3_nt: TGTGCCAGCAGCCAAGGGTCCTTTAATTCACCCCTCCACTTT; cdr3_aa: CASSQGSFNSPLHF
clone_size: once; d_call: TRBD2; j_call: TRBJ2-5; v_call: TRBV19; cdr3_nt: TGTGCCAGTAGTATGGGGGGGACTAGCGGGAGACGGCCCAGGGAGACCCAGTACTTC; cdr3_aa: CASSMGGTSGRRPRETQYF
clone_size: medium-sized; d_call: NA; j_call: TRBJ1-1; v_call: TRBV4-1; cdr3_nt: TGCGCCAGCAGCCAAGCGTCCAGAGAAGCTTTCTTT; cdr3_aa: CASSQASREAFF
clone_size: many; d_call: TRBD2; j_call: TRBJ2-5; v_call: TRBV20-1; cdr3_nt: TGCAGTGCTAGGGTTCCCCTAGCGGGCCAAGAGACCCAGTACTTC; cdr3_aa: CSARVPLAGQETQYF
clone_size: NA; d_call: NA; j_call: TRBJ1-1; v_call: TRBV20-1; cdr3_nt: TGCAGTGCTAAAACAGGAAACACTGAAGCTTTCTTT; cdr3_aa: CSAKTGNTEAFF
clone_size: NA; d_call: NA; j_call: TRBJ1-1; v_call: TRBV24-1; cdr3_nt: TGTGCCACCAGTGATGAAAAGAACACTGAAGCTTTCTTT; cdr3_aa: CATSDEKNTEAFF
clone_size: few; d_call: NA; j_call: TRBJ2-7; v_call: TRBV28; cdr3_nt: TGTGCCAGCAGTTTTTGGGGTTTGGGGGGACGTAACGCATACGAGCAGTACTTC; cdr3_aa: CASSFWGLGGRNAYEQYF
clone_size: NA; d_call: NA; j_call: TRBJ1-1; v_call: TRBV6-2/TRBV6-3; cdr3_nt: TGTGCCAGTCAAGCAACCCAGGGGACCGAAGCTTTCTTT; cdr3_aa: CASQATQGTEAFF
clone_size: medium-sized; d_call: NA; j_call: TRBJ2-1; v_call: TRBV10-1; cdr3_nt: TGCGCCAGCGGGAGGCACAATGAGCAGTTCTTC; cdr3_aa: CASGRHNEQFF
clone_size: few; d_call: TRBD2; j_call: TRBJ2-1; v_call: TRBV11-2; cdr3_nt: TGTGCCAGCAGCTTAGAAGGAGGGACTAGCGGATACAATGAGCAGTTCTTC; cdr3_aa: CASSLEGGTSGYNEQFF
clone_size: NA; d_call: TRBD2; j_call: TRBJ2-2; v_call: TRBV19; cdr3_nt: TGTGCCAGTAGTATGGGGACTAGCGGGGAGCTGTTTTTT; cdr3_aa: CASSMGTSGELFF
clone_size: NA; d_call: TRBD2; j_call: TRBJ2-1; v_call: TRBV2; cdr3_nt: TGTGTCAGCACCCCGAGACTAGCGCCACACAAGTCGGATAATGAGCAGTTCTTC; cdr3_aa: CVSTPRLAPHKSDNEQFF
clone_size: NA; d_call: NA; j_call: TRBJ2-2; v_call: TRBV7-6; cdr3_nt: TGTGCCAGCACCCCAGGAAACACCGGGGAGCTGTTTTTT; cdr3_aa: CASTPGNTGELFF